This T cell receptor (beta chain) stems from a study of T cells after yellow fever vaccination. Study-wide results and limits: One caveat is that FACS-sorted repertoires could contain abundant clonotypes contaminating from the bulk population. Boosting was followed by the reappearance of most primary-vaccination clones (less than 98% CD4, 88% CD8).

Notes on this clonotype: Its antigen is unidentified.

Trimming cost V 7 bases and J 0 bases; bases outside gene matches: 3. Looked up from germline, CDR1 is SNHLY and CDR2 is FYNNEI. The CDR3 runs to 13 residues. MiXCR, applied by TCRdb to the 5' RACE reads, yields one record per CDR3 protein. The table records around 160,000 distinct CDR3 sequences, around 7.3% of them present only once. J is TRBJ2-7 and V is TRBV2; 7 bases match TRBD2. This material consisted of CD4+ T cells sorted from PBMCs, taken about 5 days after the first yellow fever vaccination. This sequence was found in a man aged 18 to 29 who received the YFV17D yellow fever vaccine. The CDR3 loop reads CASTGDYSYEQYF. CDR3 nucleotide sequence: TGTGCCAGCACTGGGGACTACTCCTACGAGCAGTACTTC.